The 27 T cell receptor beta chains below were found in one sample sequenced in a study of T cells in Graves' hyperthyroidism and ophthalmopathy. TCR beta CDR3 sequences were amplified from RNA transcripts. Primed by the HTBI set, a first-round RT-PCR was run on the TCR CDR3. TCRdb reprocessed the multiplex PCR reads via MiXCR and lists one record per CDR3 protein. The sample yields fewer than 350,000 distinct CDR3 sequences, roughly 14% seen once. Sequencing was carried out using blood. The receptor source for this set is a woman younger than 45 with Graves' hyperthyroidism that later progressed to Graves' ophthalmopathy.

The table lists this clonotype with many counts. The chain employs TRBV3-1 and TRBJ1-4, with 10 bases aligning to TRBD1. V lost 4 bases and J lost 7; bases outside the gene matches: 6. From germline, CDR1 is LGHDT and CDR2 YNNKEL (reference sequence). The CDR3 spans 15 residues. For the CDR3, the DNA is TGTGCCAGCAGCCCGACAGGGGGCGGGGGTGAAAAACTGTTTTTT. Translated, it gives CASSPTGGGGEKLFF.

This clonotype was picked up many times. The chain recombines TRBV15 with TRBJ2-7; weak D call: TRBD2 (5 bases). Trimming removed 1 base at V and 2 bases at J, with 12 bases between. This CDR3 comprises 15 residues. CDR1 is LNHNV, CDR2 YYDKDF, per germline (reference sequence). The CDR3 sequence is CATSRGRDGAYEQYF. For the CDR3, the DNA is TGTGCCACCAGCAGAGGACGGGATGGGGCCTACGAGCAGTACTTC. The whole variable domain, remainder taken from reference TRBV15 and TRBJ2-7, is DAMVIQNPRYQVTQFGKPVTLSCSQTLNHNVMYWYQQKSSQAPKLLFHYYDKDFNNEADTPDNFQSRRPNTSFCFLDIRSPGLGDTAMYLCATSRGRDGAYEQYFGPGTRLTVT.

Many counts were recorded for this clonotype. This chain joins TRBV19 and TRBJ1-1; 9 nucleotides align to TRBD1. Germline-derived CDR1 and CDR2 are LNHDA and SQIVND (reference sequence). The CDR3 has 14 amino acids. V gave up 4 bases and J gave up 4 bases; unmatched junction bases: 4. The CDR3 sequence: CASSTTGGFTEAFF. The CDR3 nucleotides read TGTGCCAGTAGTACAACAGGGGGCTTCACTGAAGCTTTCTTT.

There are many counts of this clonotype. This chain links TRBV20-1 with TRBJ2-5, with 7 bases fitting TRBD2. V trimming: 7 bases; J trimming: 2 bases; junction bases outside the gene matches: 7. This CDR3 is 13 amino acids long. The germline CDR1 and CDR2 sequences are DFQATT and SNEGSKA (reference sequence). CDR3 coding DNA: TGCAGTGAGAAAGGGACTACTCAAGAGACCCAGTACTTC. Translation gives CSEKGTTQETQYF.

The chain employs TRBV7-2 and TRBJ2-3, with D possibly being TRBD2 (7 bases). The ends were cut back, 1 base at V and 6 bases at J, with 20 bases in the middle. Looked up from germline, CDR1 is SGHTA and CDR2 is FQGNSA. The CDR3 length is 17 residues. This CDR3 is CASSLGGGRVVGDTQYF. In DNA, the CDR3 is TGTGCCAGCAGCTTAGGAGGGGGGAGGGTAGTGGGGGATACGCAGTATTTT.

This rearrangement joins TRBV19 to TRBJ1-5; 8 bases agree with TRBD1. Per the germline V gene, CDR1 is LNHDA and CDR2 is SQIVND (reference sequence). V gave up 1 base and J gave up 0 bases; unmatched junction bases: 8. This CDR3 has 18 amino acids. The chain's CDR3 is CASSIGSGGPYSNQPQHF. DNA for the CDR3: TGTGCCAGTAGTATAGGGTCAGGGGGCCCCTATAGCAATCAGCCCCAGCATTTT.

This clonotype has a count of ten or more. The rearrangement uses TRBV2 and TRBJ1-5; D gene unclear. This CDR3 spans 15 amino acids. From germline, CDR1 is SNHLY and CDR2 FYNNEI. Trimming stripped 6 bases from V and 0 bases from J, with 12 bases between. CDR3 in amino acids: CASRQLANSNQPQHF. CDR3 DNA: TGTGCCAGCAGGCAACTGGCTAATAGCAATCAGCCCCAGCATTTT. Drawing the rest from reference TRBV2 and TRBJ1-5, the complete variable domain is EPEVTQTPSHQVTQMGQEVILRCVPISNHLYFYWYRQILGQKVEFLVSFYNNEISEKSEIFDDQFSVERPDGSNFTLKIRSTKLEDSAMYFCASRQLANSNQPQHFGDGTRLSIL.

Ten or more counts support this clonotype. The chain recombines TRBV30 with TRBJ2-1, with D tentatively TRBD1 (5 bases). The CDR3 spans 14 residues. Deletions cut 3 bases from V and 8 bases from J, with 17 bases between. Germline-derived CDR1 and CDR2 are GTSNPN and SVGIG (reference sequence). The CDR3 sequence is CAWRTRAGYDEQFF. The CDR3 nucleotides are TGTGCCTGGAGAACCAGGGCCGGGTACGATGAGCAGTTCTTC. Using reference TRBV30 and TRBJ2-1 for the parts outside the CDR3, the full variable domain is SQTIHQWPATLVQPVGSPLSLECTVEGTSNPNLYWYRQAAGRGLQLLFYSVGIGQISSEVPQNLSASRPQDRQFILSSKKLLLSDSGFYLCAWRTRAGYDEQFFGPGTRLTVL.

This clonotype was counted at least ten times. The chain is built from TRBV3-1 and TRBJ2-1, with TRBD1 identical over 8 bases. Trimming took 7 bases from V and 5 from J; bases not matched to a gene: 10. Germline lookup yields CDR1 LGHDT and CDR2 YNNKEL (reference sequence). There are 15 residues in the CDR3. The CDR3 here is CASKAKDRAHNEQFF. The CDR3 DNA reads as TGTGCCAGCAAGGCCAAGGACAGGGCCCACAATGAGCAGTTCTTC.

On this clonotype: One base away lies a much larger clone, so this may be a sequencing read error. The V call is TRBV28, the J call TRBJ2-5; 13 bases are a match to TRBD2. CDR3 length: 17 amino acids. V lost 3 bases, J lost 5 bases, and 9 bases stayed unmatched. CDR1 MDHEN and CDR2 SYDVKM come from the germline V gene. The CDR3 bases are TGTGCCAGCAGTTTCAATTCGACTAGCGGGAGGTGGGAGACCCAGTACTTC. Translating it yields CASSFNSTSGRWETQYF.

This clonotype was found many times. The CDR3 nucleotides are TGTGCCAGTAGGCTGACTAGCGGGCAACAAGAGACCCAGTACTTC. As protein: CASRLTSGQQETQYF. The chain combines TRBV19 with TRBJ2-5; TRBD2 matches at 10 bases. Germline lookup yields CDR1 LNHDA and CDR2 SQIVND (reference sequence). V lost 6 bases and J lost 2; bases outside the gene matches: 6. The CDR3 sequence is 15 residues long.

This clonotype was recorded many times. V is TRBV5-1 and J is TRBJ2-7, with D perhaps matching TRBD1 or TRBD2 (5 bases each). Trimming pared 4 bases from V and 7 bases from J, leaving 15 bases between. The CDR3 consists of 13 residues. Germline lookup yields CDR1 SGHRS and CDR2 YFSETQ. The CDR3 sequence: CASSRDPAEEQYF. The CDR3 DNA follows: TGCGCCAGCAGCCGGGACCCGGCGGAAGAGCAGTACTTC.

This clonotype was picked up many times. V is TRBV20-1 and J is TRBJ2-5, with 7 bases matching TRBD1. The CDR3 extends over 12 amino acids. Per the germline V gene, CDR1 is DFQATT and CDR2 is SNEGSKA (reference sequence). J gave up 2 bases and V 6 bases, and 3 bases lay outside the gene matches. CDR3 nucleotides: TGCAGTGCCCAGGGACAGCAAGAGACCCAGTACTTC. It translates to CSAQGQQETQYF.

This clonotype has at least ten counts. This chain joins TRBV27 and TRBJ2-3; 14 nucleotides align to TRBD2. The J segment lost 5 bases and the V segment lost 5 bases, leaving 9 bases of the junction unmatched. The CDR3 totals 17 residues. Germline V gene lookup returns CDR1 MNHEY and CDR2 SMNVEV (reference sequence). The CDR3 nucleotides read TGTGCCAGCAGTACGACTAGCGGGAGGGCCAATGGAGATACGCAGTATTTT. This translates into CASSTTSGRANGDTQYF.

In the case of this clonotype: Since no conserved phenylalanine or tryptophan closes the CDR3, a read error is the likely cause. The rearrangement uses TRBV7-9 and TRBJ1-6; 7 bases agree with TRBD1. Trimming at V came to 4 bases and at J to 11 bases, leaving 5 bases not matched to a gene. This CDR3 spans 13 amino acids. From germline, CDR1 is SEHNR and CDR2 FQNEAQ (reference sequence). The CDR3 loop is CASSSDRETPLHL. In DNA, the CDR3 is TGTGCCAGCAGCTCCGACAGGGAAACACCCCTCCACCTT.

The chain links TRBV2 to TRBJ2-2, with TRBD2 identical over 7 bases. Germline V gene lookup returns CDR1 SNHLY and CDR2 FYNNEI. This CDR3 has 15 residues. V lost 6 bases, J lost 2 bases, and 6 bases stayed unmatched. The CDR3 protein is CASRASGANTGELFF. The CDR3 DNA is TGTGCCAGCAGGGCAAGCGGGGCAAACACCGGGGAGCTGTTTTTT.

This clonotype was observed many times. The chain has TRBV4-3 and TRBJ2-1; maybe TRBD2 (5 bases). Germline assignment: CDR1 LGHNA and CDR2 YSLEER. This CDR3 region has 15 residues. Trimming left V 0 bases short and J 7 bases short, with 13 bases between. In nucleotides, the CDR3 is TGCGCCAGCAGCCAAGATTCATGGAGAGGGAATGAGCAGTTCTTC. Protein: CASSQDSWRGNEQFF.

The table lists this clonotype with a few counts. The chain has TRBV28 and TRBJ1-4; possible D gene TRBD1, 5 bases. V was shortened by 3 bases and J by 3 bases, with 14 bases between the two germline ends. The CDR3 covers 16 residues. Germline V gene data show CDR1 as MDHEN and CDR2 as SYDVKM. In DNA form, the CDR3 reads TGTGCCAGCAGTTTGACCCAGGGAGGTGCTAATGAAAAACTGTTTTTT. This encodes CASSLTQGGANEKLFF.

This clonotype has a count of ten or more. The gene calls are TRBV6-5 and TRBJ2-3; D might be TRBD1 (5 bases). V dropped 0 bases and J dropped 1 base, with 14 bases sitting between them. This CDR3 is 17 amino acids long. Germline assignment: CDR1 MNHEY and CDR2 SVGAGI. The CDR3 DNA reads as TGTGCCAGCAGTTACTCGAAGTGGGGCCATGGCACAGATACGCAGTATTTT. It translates to CASSYSKWGHGTDTQYF.

The table lists this clonotype with many counts. This chain joins TRBV7-2 and TRBJ2-1, with D possibly being TRBD1 (5 bases). This CDR3 spans 16 amino acids. The germline gives CDR1 SGHTA, CDR2 FQGNSA. V was clipped by 5 bases and J by 2 bases, with 16 bases between them. CDR3 protein: CASSTSQGGAYNEQFF. The CDR3, as DNA: TGTGCCAGCAGCACCAGTCAGGGTGGCGCCTACAATGAGCAGTTCTTC.

This chain connects TRBV11-2 to TRBJ2-2; 9 positions agree with TRBD2. CDR1 and CDR2 (germline): SGHAT, FQNNGV. The CDR3 contains 19 residues. The V gene end was trimmed by 1 base and the J gene end by 0 bases; junction bases not matched to a gene: 9. CDR3 loop: CASSLGPSGTEANTGELFF. The CDR3, as DNA: TGTGCCAGCAGCTTAGGTCCTAGCGGGACGGAAGCGAACACCGGGGAGCTGTTTTTT.

This clonotype was observed many times. V gene TRBV11-2 combines with J gene TRBJ2-1; 8 nucleotides align to TRBD2. The CDR3 has 15 residues. Trimming cost V 2 bases and J 8 bases; bases outside gene matches: 8. Germline lookup yields CDR1 SGHAT and CDR2 FQNNGV. The CDR3 DNA is TGTGCCAGCAGCTTACTGGGACTAGGGATCGATGAGCAGTTCTTC. This codes for CASSLLGLGIDEQFF.

In this sample, this clonotype turned up many times. CDR3 in DNA: TGTGCCACCAACCCTCGGGGGCCTGGGGCCAACGTCCTGACTTTC. It is translated as CATNPRGPGANVLTF. The V gene is TRBV6-1, the J gene TRBJ2-6; either TRBD1 or TRBD2 may fit D (6 bases each). The CDR3 is made up of 15 amino acids. The V and J ends lost 10 bases and 2 bases respectively, with 15 bases between them. From germline, CDR1 is MNHNS and CDR2 SASEGT.

This clonotype was seen at least ten times. This chain connects TRBV3-1 to TRBJ2-3, with TRBD2 matching 7 bases. CDR3 size: 15 residues. Germline-derived CDR1 and CDR2 are LGHDT and YNNKEL (reference sequence). V was clipped by 4 bases and J by 2 bases; unmatched bases: 6. Here the CDR3 reads CASSRLAENTDTQYF. The CDR3 bases are TGTGCCAGCAGCCGTCTAGCGGAGAACACAGATACGCAGTATTTT.

This clonotype was observed many times. The V call is TRBV20-1, the J call TRBJ2-3, with a weak D call TRBD1 (6 bases). The CDR3 covers 14 residues. Trimming took off 1 base at V and 2 bases at J, with 10 bases between the two ends. Germline V gene data show CDR1 as DFQATT and CDR2 as SNEGSKA (reference sequence). CDR3 region: CSARGQALTDTQYF. CDR3 DNA: TGCAGTGCTAGAGGACAGGCTCTCACAGATACGCAGTATTTT.

This clonotype was found many times. The V call is TRBV20-1, the J call TRBJ1-1, with 8 bases fitting TRBD1. V lost 6 bases, J lost 1 base, and 4 bases stayed unmatched. This CDR3 contains 13 residues. The germline V gene encodes CDR1 DFQATT and CDR2 SNEGSKA (reference sequence). CDR3 nucleotide sequence: TGCAGTGCGCGGACAGGGCCGAACACTGAAGCTTTCTTT. It translates to CSARTGPNTEAFF.

The table lists this clonotype with many counts. V gene TRBV12-3 or TRBV12-4 combines with J gene TRBJ2-3; D is unresolved. CDR3 size: 13 residues. The V and J ends lost 1 base and 6 bases respectively, with 8 bases between them. The CDR3: CASSLGQLDTQYF. Written as DNA, the CDR3 is TGTGCCAGCAGTTTAGGCCAGCTGGATACGCAGTATTTT.